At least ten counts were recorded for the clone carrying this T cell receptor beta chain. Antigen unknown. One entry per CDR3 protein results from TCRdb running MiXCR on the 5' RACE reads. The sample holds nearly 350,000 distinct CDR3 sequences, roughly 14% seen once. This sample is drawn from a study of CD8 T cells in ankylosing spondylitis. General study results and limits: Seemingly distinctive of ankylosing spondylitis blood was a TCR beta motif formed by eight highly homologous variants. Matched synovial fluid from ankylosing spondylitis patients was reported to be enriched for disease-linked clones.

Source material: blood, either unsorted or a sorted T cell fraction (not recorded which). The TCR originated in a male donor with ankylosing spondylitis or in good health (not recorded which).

DNA of the CDR3: TGTGCCAGCAGCCAACCTGGACAGATCAATCAGCCCCAGCATTTT. As protein: CASSQPGQINQPQHF. The chain is built from TRBV12-3 or TRBV12-4 and TRBJ1-5; the D gene is possibly TRBD1 (6 bases). Between the trimmed V and J ends, which lost 6 bases and 3 bases, there was a span of 15 bases. This CDR3 spans 15 amino acids.